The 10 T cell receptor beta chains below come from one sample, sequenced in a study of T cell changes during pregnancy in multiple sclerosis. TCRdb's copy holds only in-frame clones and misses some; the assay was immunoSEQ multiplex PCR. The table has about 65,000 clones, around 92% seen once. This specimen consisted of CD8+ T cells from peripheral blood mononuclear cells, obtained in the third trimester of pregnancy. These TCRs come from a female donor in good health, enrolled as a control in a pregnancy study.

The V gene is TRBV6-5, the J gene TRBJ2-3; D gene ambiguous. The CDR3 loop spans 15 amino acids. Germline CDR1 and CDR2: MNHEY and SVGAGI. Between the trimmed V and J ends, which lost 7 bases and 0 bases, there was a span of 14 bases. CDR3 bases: TGTGCCAGCACCCAAAGACTTGGAAGCACAGATACGCAGTATTTT. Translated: CASTQRLGSTDTQYF.

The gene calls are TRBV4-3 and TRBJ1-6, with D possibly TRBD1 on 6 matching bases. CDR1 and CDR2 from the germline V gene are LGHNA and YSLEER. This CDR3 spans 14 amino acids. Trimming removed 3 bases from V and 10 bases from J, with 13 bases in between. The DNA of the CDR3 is TGCGCCAGCAGCCATCCAGGGGAAGGCTCACCCCTCCACTTT. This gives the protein CASSHPGEGSPLHF.

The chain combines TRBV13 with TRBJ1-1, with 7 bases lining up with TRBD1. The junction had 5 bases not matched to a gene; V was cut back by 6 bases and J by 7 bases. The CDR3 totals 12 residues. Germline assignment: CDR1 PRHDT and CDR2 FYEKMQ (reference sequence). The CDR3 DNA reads TGTGCCAGCAGAAGCGACAGGGATGAAGCTTTCTTT. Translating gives CASRSDRDEAFF.

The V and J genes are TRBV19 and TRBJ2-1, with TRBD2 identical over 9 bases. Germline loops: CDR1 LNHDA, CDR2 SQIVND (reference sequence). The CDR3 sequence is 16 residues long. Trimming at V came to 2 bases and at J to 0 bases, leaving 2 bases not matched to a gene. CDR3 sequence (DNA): TGTGCCAGTAGTATATTGCGGGGGGGCTCCTACAATGAGCAGTTCTTC. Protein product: CASSILRGGSYNEQFF. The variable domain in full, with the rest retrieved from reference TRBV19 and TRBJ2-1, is DGGITQSPKYLFRKEGQNVTLSCEQNLNHDAMYWYRQDPGQGLRLIYYSQIVNDFQKGDIAEGYSVSREKKESFPLTVTSAQKNPTAFYLCASSILRGGSYNEQFFGPGTRLTVL.

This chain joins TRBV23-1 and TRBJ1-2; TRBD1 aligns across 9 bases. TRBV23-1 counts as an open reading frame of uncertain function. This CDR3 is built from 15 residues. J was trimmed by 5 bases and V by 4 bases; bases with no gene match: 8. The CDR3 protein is CASSPGTGIFYGYTF. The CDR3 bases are TGCGCCAGCAGTCCCGGGACAGGGATTTTTTATGGCTACACCTTC.

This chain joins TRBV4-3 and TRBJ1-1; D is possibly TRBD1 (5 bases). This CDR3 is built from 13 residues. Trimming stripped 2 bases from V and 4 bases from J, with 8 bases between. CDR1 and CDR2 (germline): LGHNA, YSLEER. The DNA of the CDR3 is TGCGCCAGCAGCCAAACCAGGGCCACTGAAGCTTTCTTT. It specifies CASSQTRATEAFF.

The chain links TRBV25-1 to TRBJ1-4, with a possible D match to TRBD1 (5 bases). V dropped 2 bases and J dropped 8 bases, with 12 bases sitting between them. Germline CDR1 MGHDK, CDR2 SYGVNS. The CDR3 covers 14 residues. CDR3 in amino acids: CASSEGAFREKLFF. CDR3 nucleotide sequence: TGTGCCAGCAGTGAAGGGGCTTTTCGGGAAAAACTGTTTTTT.

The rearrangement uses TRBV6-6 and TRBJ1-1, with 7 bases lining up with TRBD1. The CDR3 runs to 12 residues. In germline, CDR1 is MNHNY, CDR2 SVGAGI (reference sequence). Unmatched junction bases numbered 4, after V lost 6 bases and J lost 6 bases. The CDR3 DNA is TGTGCCAGCAGCCGGGACAGTGCTGAAGCTTTCTTT. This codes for CASSRDSAEAFF.

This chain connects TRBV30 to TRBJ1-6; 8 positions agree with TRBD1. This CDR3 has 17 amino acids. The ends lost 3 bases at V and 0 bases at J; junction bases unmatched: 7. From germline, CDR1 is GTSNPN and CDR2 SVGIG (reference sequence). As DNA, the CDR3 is TGTGCCTGGAGGGCGGGGACAGGTAGCTCCTATAATTCACCCCTCCACTTT. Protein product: CAWRAGTGSSYNSPLHF.

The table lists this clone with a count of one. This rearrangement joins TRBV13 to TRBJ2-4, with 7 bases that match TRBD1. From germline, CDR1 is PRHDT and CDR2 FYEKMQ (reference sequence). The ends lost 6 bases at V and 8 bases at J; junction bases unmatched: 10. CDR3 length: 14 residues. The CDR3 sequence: CASRRQGRRHIQYF. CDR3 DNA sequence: TGTGCCAGCAGGAGACAGGGTAGGAGACACATTCAGTACTTC.